This entry lists 27 T cell receptor beta chains sequenced from one sample in a study of monozygotic twins with inflammatory bowel disease (dated by TCRdb to about 2019). The library was obtained by 5' RACE. TCRdb names Illumina HiSeq 2500 as the instrument used. TCRdb reprocessed the reads, and each CDR3 protein sequence is entered once, without DNA. The table of this sample itemizes 350,000 to 400,000 distinct CDR3 sequences. The biggest ten clones account for around 2.6% of the sample. The sample taken for sequencing was blood. These receptors came from a human donor with ulcerative colitis or Crohn's disease, or a healthy co-twin of an affected twin (not recorded which).

The rearrangement joins TRBV9 to TRBJ2-1; the D call of TRBD2 rests on TCRdb alone, since no DNA is present to check it. This CDR3 is built from 16 residues. The V gene's germline CDR1 is SGDLS and CDR2 YYNGEE. CDR3 loop: CASSVVSSGGFNEQFF.

The chain is built from TRBV20-1 and TRBJ2-5. The CDR3 has 15 residues. Germline values: CDR1 DFQATT, CDR2 SNEGSKA (reference sequence). This CDR3 reads CSARAGSVIGETQYF.

The J gene is TRBJ1-5, the V gene TRBV27; TCRdb names TRBD1, which stays unverified in the absence of DNA. The CDR3 length is 14 residues. Germline assignment: CDR1 MNHEY and CDR2 SMNVEV (reference sequence). The chain's CDR3 is CASSVGTSNQPQHF.

V usage is TRBV4-1 and J usage is TRBJ2-1; the TCRdb call, TRBD1, lacks DNA for checking. This CDR3 has 19 residues. CDR1 is MGHRA, CDR2 YSYEKL, per germline. The chain's CDR3 is CASSQVIRRRGDLRGEQFF.

V is TRBV5-1 and J is TRBJ1-6; TCRdb indicates TRBD1, and absent DNA this call remains unverified. Per germline, CDR1 SGHRS and CDR2 YFSETQ. The CDR3 is made up of 15 amino acids. The CDR3 is CASSLTGTENSPLHF.

The chain recombines TRBV20-1 with TRBJ2-3; TCRdb gives TRBD2 as the D gene, but with no DNA this cannot be confirmed. The CDR3 totals 17 residues. Germline lookup yields CDR1 DFQATT and CDR2 SNEGSKA (reference sequence). Here the CDR3 reads CSARDPGTSGDINTQYF.

The chain recombines TRBV27 with TRBJ2-1; the TCRdb D gene call, TRBD2, has no DNA to confirm it. From germline, CDR1 is MNHEY and CDR2 SMNVEV (reference sequence). The CDR3 extends over 18 amino acids. CDR3 protein: CASSLGRLAGGTYNEQFF.

The chain carries TRBV29-1 and TRBJ2-3; TCRdb's D call of TRBD2 is untestable without DNA. The CDR3 loop spans 14 amino acids. Germline V gene data show CDR1 as SQVTM and CDR2 as ANQGSEA. This CDR3 is CSVEGTSDSDTQYF.

This sequence joins TRBV7-2 and TRBJ2-3. The CDR3 length is 16 residues. Germline values: CDR1 SGHTA, CDR2 FQGNSA. The CDR3 spells CASSLGQGAGTDTQYF.

The chain links TRBV19 to TRBJ2-6; TCRdb lists TRBD2, though no DNA is available to test this call. There are 16 residues in the CDR3. CDR1 and CDR2 from the germline V gene are LNHDA and SQIVND (reference sequence). The CDR3 loop reads CASSIGLSPGANVLTF. The complete variable domain, with remaining parts taken from reference TRBV19 and TRBJ2-6, reads DGGITQSPKYLFRKEGQNVTLSCEQNLNHDAMYWYRQDPGQGLRLIYYSQIVNDFQKGDIAEGYSVSREKKESFPLTVTSAQKNPTAFYLCASSIGLSPGANVLTFGAGSRLTVL.

This chain links TRBV4-2 with TRBJ2-5; TCRdb's D call, TRBD2, is unchecked because there is no DNA. This CDR3 contains 16 residues. Germline-derived CDR1 and CDR2 are LGHNA and YNFKEQ. CDR3 in amino acids: CASSQEGTSFSETQYF.

The chain joins TRBV7-9 to TRBJ2-2. Germline CDR1 is SEHNR and CDR2 is FQNEAQ (reference sequence). The CDR3 is 15 amino acids. The CDR3 is CASSLSERDTGELFF.

V usage is TRBV15 and J usage is TRBJ1-5. The CDR3 loop spans 16 amino acids. Germline loops: CDR1 LNHNV, CDR2 YYDKDF (reference sequence). CDR3 region: CATSRDLRVENQPQHF.

J is TRBJ2-1 and V is TRBV12-3 or TRBV12-4; the TCRdb D gene call, TRBD1, has no DNA to confirm it. The CDR3 is 15 residues long. CDR3 loop: CASSSEGTGNNEQFF.

J is TRBJ1-1 and V is TRBV5-1; with no DNA, the TCRdb D assignment of TRBD1 cannot be verified. CDR3 length equals 14 residues. Germline values: CDR1 SGHRS, CDR2 YFSETQ. CDR3 amino acids: CASSRDSMNTEAFF.

The rearrangement links TRBV18 to TRBJ1-1; the D gene TCRdb calls, TRBD1, cannot be checked with no DNA. This CDR3 region has 15 residues. Germline loops: CDR1 KGHSH, CDR2 LQKENI. This chain's CDR3 is CASSQMGQRNTEAFF.

V is TRBV6-2 or TRBV6-3 and J is TRBJ1-5. This CDR3 is built from 17 residues. CDR1 is MNHEY, CDR2 SVGEGT, per germline. CDR3 in amino acids: CASSPKQWVDGNQPQHF.

The genes are TRBV5-1 and TRBJ1-6; TCRdb outputs TRBD1, but without DNA this stays unchecked. CDR3 length equals 13 residues. Looked up from germline, CDR1 is SGHRS and CDR2 is YFSETQ. CDR3 loop: CASSGTNPSPLHF.

The rearrangement uses TRBV2 and TRBJ1-5. Germline CDR1 and CDR2: SNHLY and FYNNEI. CDR3 length: 15 residues. Here the CDR3 reads CASSELWRGQQPQHF.

The chain couples TRBV20-1 to TRBJ2-7. The germline gives CDR1 DFQATT, CDR2 SNEGSKA (reference sequence). The CDR3 sequence is 14 residues long. CDR3 residues: CSAKDGVEPYEQYF.

This chain connects TRBV2 to TRBJ2-7. CDR1 and CDR2 from the germline V gene are SNHLY and FYNNEI. The CDR3 loop spans 15 amino acids. The CDR3 sequence is CASSEWQRSSYEQYF.

The genes are TRBV10-3 and TRBJ2-3; the TCRdb D gene call, TRBD1, has no DNA to confirm it. Germline V gives CDR1 ENHRY, CDR2 SYGVKD. CDR3 size: 15 residues. This chain's CDR3 is CAISESQGGTDTQYF.

V is TRBV6-5 and J is TRBJ1-1. There are 17 residues in the CDR3. Per germline, CDR1 MNHEY and CDR2 SVGAGI. CDR3 protein: CASSLFGGSGTNTEAFF.

This chain uses TRBV24-1 with TRBJ2-2. This CDR3 is 14 amino acids long. Germline-derived CDR1 and CDR2 are KGHDR and SFDVKD. CDR3 region: CATSDTVRPGELFF.

The rearrangement joins TRBV20-1 to TRBJ2-7; absent DNA, TCRdb's TRBD1 call cannot be checked. The CDR3 is made up of 13 amino acids. The germline CDR1 and CDR2 sequences are DFQATT and SNEGSKA (reference sequence). CDR3 residues: CSVKQGALYEQYF.

The rearrangement uses TRBV29-1 and TRBJ2-5; TCRdb names TRBD2, which stays unverified in the absence of DNA. This CDR3 region has 15 residues. Germline assignment: CDR1 SQVTM and CDR2 ANQGSEA. CDR3 loop: CSVEGAGGLKETQYF.

The J gene is TRBJ2-5, the V gene TRBV5-5; TCRdb names TRBD1, which stays unverified in the absence of DNA. The CDR3 spans 14 residues. Germline assignment: CDR1 SGHKS and CDR2 YYEKEE (reference sequence). CDR3 region: CASSLDRSPRTQYF.